This entry is about one T cell receptor (beta chain). The sample comes from a study of cytomegalovirus exposure and HLA in healthy donors. Across the whole study: In a later analysis, it was reported that the roughly 130 validation repertoires had been produced on the same platform as the 690 or so repertoires belonging to the first cohort.

The CDR3 totals 14 residues. Trimming stripped 2 bases from V and 2 bases from J, with 10 bases between. Germline V gene data show CDR1 as SGHRS and CDR2 as YFSETQ. Clones were read by immunoSEQ multiplex PCR, and TCRdb kept only the in-frame ones, dropping some. The table lists 150,000 to 200,000 clones, about 80% of them singletons. Sequencing was carried out using PBMCs. The V call is TRBV5-1, the J call TRBJ1-1; D might be TRBD1 (6 bases). The receptor comes from a woman aged 18-29 years in good health and CMV-seropositive. CDR3 amino acids: CASSLRQENTEAFF. CDR3 DNA: TGCGCCAGCAGCTTACGACAGGAAAACACTGAAGCTTTCTTT.